This note documents a single T cell receptor (beta chain) sequence. Its target is unknown. The intended depth for sequencing was 1 in 200,000 to 1 in 1 million T cells. Sequenced by immunoSEQ multiplex PCR; TCRdb stores in-frame clones only, minus some. This sample has 250,000 to 350,000 clones, with approximately 79% found just once. CDR1 and CDR2 from the germline V gene are SGDLS and YYNGEE. The CDR3 consists of 17 residues. V was pared by 4 bases and J by 4 bases, with 5 bases of the junction left unmatched. These data originate in a study of cytotoxic CD8 clonotypes in ibrutinib-treated CLL. For the study at large: The patients comprised approximately 11 relapsed/refractory and about 16 treatment-naive cases, some 17 IGHV unmutated. Among patients, some 24 responded partially and 2 completely; 14 then stayed remitted and some 12 progressed after median about 74 months. Study-level points and caveats: Under treatment, the uncommon public clonotypes either contracted or remained stable.

The specimen comprised PBMCs, sampled at disease progression, from a patient treated with ibrutinib. The receptor comes from a human donor with chronic lymphocytic leukemia. The V and J genes are TRBV9 and TRBJ2-1, with 16 bases lining up with TRBD2. CDR3 sequence reads: CASSPGLAGGRYNEQFF. The CDR3 nucleotides are TGTGCCAGCAGCCCGGGACTAGCGGGGGGGCGATACAATGAGCAGTTCTTC.